This note documents a single T cell receptor beta chain sequence. Its target is unknown. As every portion of the isolated RNA was reverse transcribed, the sequencing read expressed TCRB transcripts. Sequencing was performed with immunoSEQ multiplex PCR; in TCRdb, only in-frame clones are kept and a portion is missing. The table shows 300,000 to 350,000 clones, with around a fifth occurring only once. The CDR3 is 15 amino acids. Trimming stripped 4 bases from V and 1 base from J, with 12 bases between. Germline CDR1 is SGDLS and CDR2 is YYNGEE. The entry originates in a study of beta chain features in type 1 diabetes. In the study overall: Patients and healthy donors were similar in age, gender and cell yields. All of the samples together had over 90 million sorted cells examined.

The study, taken as a whole, reports: More deletions and fewer insertions at VDJ junctions were seen in type 1 diabetes patients.

The chain uses TRBV9 and TRBJ2-1; a possible D gene is TRBD2 (6 bases). Input material: naive CD4+ T cells from blood. The clonotype originates from a woman aged 18-29 years in good health. CDR3 in DNA: TGTGCCAGCAGCCTTGGGACTGCGTCCTACAATGAGCAGTTCTTC. Translated: CASSLGTASYNEQFF.